This TCR beta chain was sequenced for a study of cytomegalovirus exposure and HLA in healthy donors. Use of 60 Vbeta and 13 Jbeta primers characterized the PCR. Using immunoSEQ multiplex PCR, the repertoire was profiled, and TCRdb retains in-frame clones only, with some absent. The profile shows 180,000 or so clones, under 9.5% of them singletons. This clone has more than one count but fewer than ten. Its antigen remains unidentified. Germline CDR1 and CDR2: SQVTM and ANQGSEA. The CDR3 extends over 13 amino acids. Study findings and constraints: In a later analysis, an Asian-associated ancestry cluster reportedly showed fewer N-insertions than the approximately 700-donor mean. Productive status was seen about 87% or about 30% of the time for most TCR beta V segments in an earlier analysis.

The source of this sequence is a woman aged 25 to 39 in good health and CMV-seropositive. The sequencing input was PBMCs. This sequence joins TRBV29-1 and TRBJ2-3; 10 bases are shared with TRBD2. The CDR3 coding sequence is TGCGCGGCGCTAGCGGGAGGCACAGATACGCAGTATTTT. Translation gives CAALAGGTDTQYF.